The 21 T cell receptor beta chains listed next were all sequenced from one sample in a study of chemoradiotherapy in HPV16-positive cancers. The method was immunoSEQ multiplex PCR; TCRdb's version includes in-frame clones alone and lacks a portion of them. The data show tens of thousands of clones, 85% to 95% seen once. The specimen comprised blood, sampled from a patient who underwent chemoradiotherapy. Every receptor here comes from a human donor with HPV-associated anogenital cancer.

The chain uses TRBV19 and TRBJ1-1, with D possibly being TRBD1 (6 bases). CDR1 LNHDA and CDR2 SQIVND come from the germline V gene (reference sequence). V was pared by 6 bases and J by 7 bases, with 21 bases between. The CDR3 totals 15 residues. In DNA form, the CDR3 reads TGTGCCAGTAGAACACTCCGGGACAAGCCCCTTGAAGCTTTCTTT. Its protein product is CASRTLRDKPLEAFF. Drawing the rest from reference TRBV19 and TRBJ1-1, the complete variable domain is DGGITQSPKYLFRKEGQNVTLSCEQNLNHDAMYWYRQDPGQGLRLIYYSQIVNDFQKGDIAEGYSVSREKKESFPLTVTSAQKNPTAFYLCASRTLRDKPLEAFFGQGTRLTVV.

This chain connects TRBV11-2 to TRBJ1-1, with TRBD1 as a possible D gene (5 bases). Deletions cut 2 bases from V and 6 bases from J, with 16 bases between. The CDR3 spans 15 residues. Germline CDR1 SGHAT, CDR2 FQNNGV. The CDR3 nucleotides read TGTGCCAGCAGCTTAACGGGACTCGGTTCATCTGAAGCTTTCTTT. It encodes CASSLTGLGSSEAFF.

The genes are TRBV5-1 and TRBJ1-1; D gene uncertain. Trimming stripped 0 bases from V and 10 bases from J, with 25 bases between. The CDR3 runs 17 residues. CDR1 and CDR2 from the germline V gene are SGHRS and YFSETQ. CDR3 coding DNA: TGCGCCAGCAGCTTGGTTCCATGGGGTGTGACGGCGGCTCGAGCTTTCTTT. The encoded protein is CASSLVPWGVTAARAFF.

V and J are TRBV7-6 and TRBJ2-1; 9 positions match TRBD1. Germline V lookup: CDR1 SGHVS, CDR2 FNYEAQ. With V trimmed by 5 bases and J by 8 bases, 10 bases remained unmatched. The CDR3 is 15 residues long. The CDR3 region has the DNA TGTGCCAGCAGCAAGGACAGGGGCCGTCTTGATGAGCAGTTCTTC. Amino acid sequence: CASSKDRGRLDEQFF.

This chain uses TRBV28 with TRBJ2-1; the D is unclear. Germline assignment: CDR1 MDHEN and CDR2 SYDVKM. The CDR3 extends over 14 amino acids. V was pared by 3 bases and J by 3 bases, with 9 bases between. This CDR3 reads CASSLGRLYNEQFF. CDR3 bases: TGTGCCAGCAGTTTGGGCAGGCTCTACAATGAGCAGTTCTTC.

The rearrangement uses TRBV5-6 and TRBJ1-5, with D possibly matching TRBD1 (6 bases). Between the trimmed V and J ends, which lost 6 bases and 5 bases, there was a span of 15 bases. The length of the CDR3 is 14 residues. Germline lookup yields CDR1 SGHDT and CDR2 YYEEEE. The CDR3 nucleotides read TGTGCCAGCAACCCCTGGGGGGCCCATCAGCCCCAGCATTTT. Protein: CASNPWGAHQPQHF.

The chain combines TRBV5-1 with TRBJ2-1; 8 bases match TRBD2. The germline gives CDR1 SGHRS, CDR2 YFSETQ. V lost 1 base and J lost 2; bases outside the gene matches: 5. The CDR3 covers 16 residues. The CDR3 coding sequence is TGCGCCAGCAGCTTGATCGAGCGGGGGACCTACAATGAGCAGTTCTTC. It encodes CASSLIERGTYNEQFF.

The CDR3 is CASSLTWGPYNEQFF. The CDR3 nucleotides are TGTGCCAGCAGCTTAACGTGGGGCCCCTACAATGAGCAGTTCTTC. V and J are TRBV7-3 and TRBJ2-1, with D possibly TRBD1 on 5 matching bases. This CDR3 is built from 15 residues. V shed 0 bases and J shed 2 bases, with 8 bases lying between them. The germline V gene has CDR1 SGHTA and CDR2 FQGTGA.

A note on this clone: The germline gene is not matched at one end of the junction; a read error may be the cause. The genes are TRBV9 and TRBJ2-1; D could derive from TRBD1 or TRBD2 (5 bases each). Per the germline V gene, CDR1 is SGDLS and CDR2 is YYNGEE. The CDR3 is made up of 12 amino acids. CDR3 sequence: CASSQVVGPAIF. In DNA form, the CDR3 reads TGTGCCAGCAGCCAAGTTGTGGGACCGGCAATCTTC.

Sample share makes this clone medium-sized. The chain employs TRBV7-9 and TRBJ1-1, with TRBD1 as a possible D gene (5 bases). Trimming left V 0 bases short and J 3 bases short, with 8 bases between. The CDR3 runs 14 residues. Germline CDR1 is SEHNR and CDR2 is FQNEAQ (reference sequence). CDR3 sequence reads: CASSLAGEDTEAFF. The CDR3 DNA reads TGTGCCAGCAGCTTAGCGGGGGAGGACACTGAAGCTTTCTTT.

This clone was detected only once. The chain joins TRBV27 to TRBJ1-5, with unresolved D. The CDR3 sequence is 15 residues long. The germline V gene encodes CDR1 MNHEY and CDR2 SMNVEV (reference sequence). V lost 0 bases to trimming and J lost 3 bases, with 9 bases between them. The CDR3 nucleotides are TGTGCCAGCAGTTTATCGGGTCTGAACAATCAGCCCCAGCATTTT. Encoded protein: CASSLSGLNNQPQHF.

V is TRBV7-9 and J is TRBJ2-5; perhaps TRBD2 as D (5 bases). The CDR3 sequence is 14 residues long. V lost 1 base and J 5 bases, leaving 11 bases between the germline ends. Germline V gives CDR1 SEHNR, CDR2 FQNEAQ (reference sequence). CDR3 coding DNA: TGTGCCAGCAGCTTAGGTTCTAGCTTGGAGACCCAGTACTTC. This gives the protein CASSLGSSLETQYF. Supplemented by reference TRBV7-9 and TRBJ2-5, the full variable domain reads DTGVSQNPRHKITKRGQNVTFRCDPISEHNRLYWYRQTLGQGPEFLTYFQNEAQLEKSRLLSDRFSAERPKGSFSTLEIQRTEQGDSAMYLCASSLGSSLETQYFGPGTRLLVL.

The V call is TRBV7-9, the J call TRBJ1-3, with D tentatively TRBD1 (5 bases). Germline V lookup: CDR1 SEHNR, CDR2 FQNEAQ (reference sequence). V lost 2 bases and J lost 4, with 21 bases in between. The CDR3 has 18 residues. CDR3 sequence reads: CASSLPQGRGPKGNTIYF. In nucleotides, the CDR3 is TGTGCCAGCAGCTTACCCCAGGGACGGGGCCCGAAAGGAAACACCATATATTTT.

This clone appeared once. The chain is built from TRBV6-5 and TRBJ1-6; 10 nucleotides match TRBD1. CDR1 is MNHEY and CDR2 is SVGAGI in the germline V gene. This CDR3 has 14 residues. V was clipped by 4 bases and J by 9 bases; unmatched bases: 3. Here the CDR3 DNA reads TGTGCCAGCAGTTCCCGGGACAGGGGTTCACCCCTCCACTTT. As protein: CASSSRDRGSPLHF.

V gene TRBV12-5 combines with J gene TRBJ1-3, with no clear D. Trimming removed 2 bases at V and 5 bases at J, with 7 bases between. This CDR3 spans 13 amino acids. Germline CDR1 LGHNT, CDR2 FRNRAP. CDR3 amino acids: CASGLRERNTIYF. For the CDR3, the DNA is TGTGCTAGTGGTTTGCGGGAACGAAACACCATATATTTT.

The chain combines TRBV27 with TRBJ2-3, with TRBD2 matching 9 bases. The V segment lost 2 bases and the J segment 0 bases; nucleotides outside the gene matches: 3. From germline, CDR1 is MNHEY and CDR2 SMNVEV (reference sequence). CDR3 length: 16 residues. CDR3 sequence reads: CASSLRLAASTDTQYF. CDR3 DNA: TGTGCCAGCAGTTTAAGACTAGCGGCTAGCACAGATACGCAGTATTTT.

The V and J genes are TRBV7-9 and TRBJ1-3; D is undetermined. Trimming took 8 bases from V and 0 from J, leaving 11 bases between them. The CDR3 is 14 residues long. From germline, CDR1 is SEHNR and CDR2 FQNEAQ (reference sequence). In DNA form, the CDR3 reads TGTGCCAGCGGGGAGCGAGTCTCTGGAAACACCATATATTTT. It yields the protein CASGERVSGNTIYF.

The chain carries TRBV28 and TRBJ1-5; 8 bases agree with TRBD1. With 6 bases clipped from V and 14 bases from J, the junction kept 15 bases outside the gene matches. This CDR3 has 14 amino acids. CDR1 is MDHEN, CDR2 SYDVKM, per germline. This CDR3 is CASSQTGALGAKHF. Here the CDR3 DNA reads TGTGCCAGCAGCCAGACAGGGGCTTTGGGGGCCAAGCATTTT.

This clone is a singleton in its sample. The chain carries TRBV4-1 and TRBJ1-1; the match to TRBD1 covers 9 bases. From germline, CDR1 is MGHRA and CDR2 YSYEKL. The V and J ends lost 0 bases and 4 bases, in that order; junction bases with no gene match: 9. The CDR3 runs to 17 residues. CDR3 loop: CASSQDSWDRVITEAFF. In DNA form, the CDR3 reads TGCGCCAGCAGCCAAGACTCGTGGGACAGGGTGATCACTGAAGCTTTCTTT.

The chain couples TRBV6-5 to TRBJ1-2, with 8 bases matching TRBD1. The CDR3 length is 13 residues. In germline, CDR1 is MNHEY, CDR2 SVGAGI. Losses at the gene ends were 5 bases for V and 4 bases for J; bases not matched to a gene: 3. The chain's CDR3 is CASSGQGRYGYTF. Written as DNA, the CDR3 is TGTGCCAGCAGTGGACAGGGCCGCTATGGCTACACCTTC.

J is TRBJ2-7 and V is TRBV5-4; D is uncertain. Between the trimmed V and J ends, which lost 0 bases and 7 bases, there was a span of 11 bases. The CDR3 is 13 amino acids. Germline V lookup: CDR1 SGHNT, CDR2 YYREEE (reference sequence). The CDR3 nucleotides are TGTGCCAGCAGCTTGGACCATATGGGGGAGCAGTACTTC. It yields the protein CASSLDHMGEQYF.